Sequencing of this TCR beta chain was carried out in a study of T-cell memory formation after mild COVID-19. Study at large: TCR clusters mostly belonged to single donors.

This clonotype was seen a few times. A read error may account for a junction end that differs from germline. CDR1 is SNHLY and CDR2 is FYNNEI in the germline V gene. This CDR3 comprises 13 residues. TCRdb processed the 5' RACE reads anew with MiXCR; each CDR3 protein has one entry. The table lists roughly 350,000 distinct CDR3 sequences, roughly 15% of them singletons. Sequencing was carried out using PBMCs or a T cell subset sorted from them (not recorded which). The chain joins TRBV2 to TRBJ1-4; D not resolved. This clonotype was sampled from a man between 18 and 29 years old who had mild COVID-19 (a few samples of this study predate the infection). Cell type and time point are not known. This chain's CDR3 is CASSKSRDEKLFF. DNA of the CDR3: TGTGCCAGCAGTAAGTCCCGAGATGAGAAACTGTTTTTT.